The rows below give T cell receptor beta chains drawn from one sample of a study of prognosis after radiotherapy for stage I lung cancer. TCRdb recomputed calls from the multiplex PCR reads with MiXCR, one row per CDR3 protein. The sample yields over 15,000 distinct CDR3 sequences, roughly half seen once. The sequencing here drew on PBMCs, taken before or after stereotactic body radiation therapy (not recorded which). The receptors were sampled from a donor at least 50 years old with non-small cell lung cancer. CDR3s include the opening cysteine and the closing phenylalanine or tryptophan. D genes are given only for firm matches. Some rows mark clone size as missing; the rest say once, few, many or name a class of expanded clone.

TRBJ2-1 | TRBV6-1 | . | . | CASRLEEGVNEQFF | TGTGCCAGCAGGTTGGAGGAGGGTGTTAATGAGCAGTTCTTC
TRBJ2-3 | TRBV5-1 | . | . | CASSLDPVLYRTDTQYF | TGCGCCAGCAGCCTGGACCCAGTGCTCTACCGCACAGATACGCAGTATTTT
TRBJ2-7 | TRBV6-5 | many | TRBD2 | CASSYSNLLAGAYEQYF | TGTGCCAGCAGTTACTCAAATCTACTAGCGGGGGCCTACGAGCAGTACTTC
TRBJ2-5 | TRBV11-2 | many | TRBD1 | CASSHRQGSMGETQYF | TGTGCCAGCAGCCACAGACAGGGGTCGATGGGAGAGACCCAGTACTTC
TRBJ2-2 | TRBV19 | . | TRBD1 | CASNPAGGSWELFF | TGTGCCAGTAACCCTGCAGGGGGTTCCTGGGAGCTGTTTTTT
TRBJ1-2 | TRBV6-2/TRBV6-3 | . | . | CASSSLEAGNYGYTF | TGTGCCAGCAGTTCCCTGGAGGCAGGGAACTATGGCTACACCTTC
TRBJ1-2 | TRBV7-2 | once | . | CASSPTTTVYDGYTF | TGTGCCAGCAGCCCAACGACGACAGTGTACGATGGCTACACCTTC
TRBJ2-1 | TRBV20-1 | . | . | CSATAVPELGQFF | TGCAGTGCTACCGCCGTCCCCGAACTTGGGCAGTTCTTC
TRBJ2-1 | TRBV9 | . | TRBD2 | CASSVVGWAGESYNEQFF | TGTGCCAGCAGCGTAGTGGGTTGGGCGGGAGAGTCCTACAATGAGCAGTTCTTC
TRBJ2-7 | TRBV5-1 | . | . | CASSLFIGTSGYEQYF | TGCGCCAGCAGCTTATTTATCGGGACCAGCGGCTACGAGCAGTACTTC
TRBJ2-7 | TRBV9 | many | . | CASSVETGYSYEQYF | TGTGCCAGCAGCGTAGAGACGGGGTACTCCTACGAGCAGTACTTC
TRBJ2-7 | TRBV7-8 | medium-sized | TRBD2 | CASSSTSVNREQYF | TGTGCCAGCAGCTCGACTAGCGTTAACCGCGAGCAGTACTTC
TRBJ2-7 | TRBV20-1 | many | . | CSAIEAYHYEQYF | TGCAGTGCTATCGAAGCGTATCACTACGAGCAGTACTTC
TRBJ1-2 | TRBV12-3/TRBV12-4 | medium-sized | . | CASSYGESSYGYTF | TGTGCCAGCAGTTATGGGGAATCGAGCTATGGCTACACCTTC
TRBJ2-1 | TRBV11-2 | . | . | CASSLEGAQHRYEQFF | TGTGCCAGCAGCTTAGAGGGGGCACAACATCGGTATGAGCAGTTCTTC
TRBJ2-3 | TRBV11-3 | many | TRBD2 | CASSPGTSIGTQYF | TGTGCCAGCAGCCCAGGGACTAGCATTGGTACGCAGTATTTT
TRBJ2-2 | TRBV28 | . | . | CTSSLHSRLSPNTGELFF | TGTACCAGCAGTCTCCACTCCAGACTATCACCGAACACCGGGGAGCTGTTTTTT
TRBJ2-1 | TRBV15 | many | . | CATSRDLGVYEQFF | TGTGCCACCAGCAGAGATCTAGGGGTCTATGAGCAGTTCTTC